These 4 T cell receptor beta chains share one sample of origin, sequenced in a study of cytomegalovirus exposure and HLA in healthy donors. It was with 60 Vbeta and 13 Jbeta primers that the PCR ran. Using immunoSEQ multiplex PCR, the repertoire was profiled, and TCRdb retains in-frame clones only, with some absent. The sample carries some 100,000 clones, roughly 83% recorded once. Material: PBMCs. The receptors were sampled from a male donor in good health and CMV-seropositive.

V usage is TRBV4-2 and J usage is TRBJ2-5; D gene uncertain. The V and J ends lost 0 bases and 4 bases respectively, with 9 bases between them. Germline V gene sequence: CDR1 LGHNA, CDR2 YNFKEQ. CDR3 length equals 14 residues. This chain's CDR3 is CASSQESMRETQYF. The CDR3 nucleotides are TGTGCCAGCAGCCAAGAGTCGATGCGAGAGACCCAGTACTTC.

V and J are TRBV19 and TRBJ1-1; tentative D call: TRBD1 (5 bases). The CDR3 has 13 residues. Germline V gene lookup returns CDR1 LNHDA and CDR2 SQIVND (reference sequence). V was clipped by 10 bases and J by 0 bases, with 12 bases between them. CDR3 sequence (DNA): TGTGCCACTACGGGACTCTTGAACACTGAAGCTTTCTTT. Translated, it gives CATTGLLNTEAFF.

The gene calls are TRBV29-1 and TRBJ1-1; D is possibly TRBD1 (6 bases). Trimming cost V 6 bases and J 7 bases, with 15 bases left between them. Germline CDR1 and CDR2: SQVTM and ANQGSEA. This CDR3 region has 12 residues. This CDR3 is CSVVRGVSEAFF. The CDR3 DNA is TGCAGCGTAGTCAGGGGTGTCAGTGAAGCTTTCTTT.

This chain links TRBV4-1 with TRBJ2-6; possible D gene TRBD1, 5 bases. Trimming cost V 1 base and J 0 bases, with 10 bases left between them. Germline assignment: CDR1 MGHRA and CDR2 YSYEKL. This CDR3 contains 17 residues. The CDR3 coding sequence is TGCGCCAGCAGCCAAGTGGACACATTCTCTGGGGCCAACGTCCTGACTTTC. Protein product: CASSQVDTFSGANVLTF.